A selection of T cell receptor beta chains follows, all from one sample in a study of PD-1 blockade in mismatch repair-deficient tumors. Libraries were prepared by immunoSEQ multiplex PCR; TCRdb keeps only in-frame clonotypes and omits some of them. The sample records 80,000 to 100,000 clones, approximately 84% being singletons. This sample comprised peripheral blood, obtained 12 weeks after starting pembrolizumab. The receptors were gathered from an adult with mismatch repair-deficient cancer. CDR3s include the opening cysteine and the closing phenylalanine or tryptophan. D genes are given only for firm matches. Expanded clones are given a class, and other clones once, few, many or no size at all.

>TRBV4-1|many|TRBJ1-2|-
TGCGCCAGCAGCCAAGGATTGGGGGCGATAATGAACTATGGCTACACCTTC
CASSQGLGAIMNYGYTF
>TRBV19|-|TRBJ2-2|TRBD2
TGTGCCAGTCTACTAGCGGGAACCAACACCGGGGAGCTGTTTTTT
CASLLAGTNTGELFF
>TRBV5-1|-|TRBJ2-7|-
TGCGCCAGCAGCTCCGAGTCAGGGCAGAAATCCTACGAGCAGTACTTC
CASSSESGQKSYEQYF
>TRBV10-3|-|TRBJ2-7|-
TGTGCCATCAGTGAGTCGACAGGTAGCTACGAGCAGTACTTC
CAISESTGSYEQYF
>TRBV6-6|-|TRBJ1-5|-
TGTGCCAGCAACCCGGAGTATAGCAATCAGCCCCAGCATTTT
CASNPEYSNQPQHF
>TRBV6-5|few|TRBJ1-5|TRBD1
TGTGCCAGCAGGGGACAGGGCGGCAATCAGCCCCAGCATTTT
CASRGQGGNQPQHF
>TRBV6-4|-|TRBJ2-3|-
TGTGCCAGCAGTGAGTCCGGCGGGTCAAGCACAGATACGCAGTATTTT
CASSESGGSSTDTQYF
>TRBV12-5|few|TRBJ1-4|TRBD1
TGTGCTAGTGGTTTCGGGACAGGGAATGAAAAACTGTTTTTT
CASGFGTGNEKLFF
>TRBV6-8|-|TRBJ2-7|TRBD1
TGTGCCAGCAGTTGGGACAGTGTTTCCATTTTCTCCTACGAGCAGTACTTC
CASSWDSVSIFSYEQYF
>TRBV4-2|-|TRBJ2-1|-
TGTGCCAGCAGCCAAGAACAAAGACCTGAGCAGTTCTTC
CASSQEQRPEQFF
>TRBV5-1|-|TRBJ2-1|TRBD2
TGCGCCAGCACCGCAGGGACTAGCGGGAGGGCGCGGTACAATGAGCAGTTCTTC
CASTAGTSGRARYNEQFF
>TRBV29-1|-|TRBJ1-2|-
TGCTGCGTTGAGGGGGGGGCCACCTTC
CCVEGGATF
>TRBV6-6|few|TRBJ2-1|TRBD2
TGTGCCAGCAGTTACACCCCTTCGGCGGGAGGACCCCAGCAGTTCTTC
CASSYTPSAGGPQQFF
>TRBV9|-|TRBJ2-1|TRBD2
TGTGCCAGCAGCGTAGGACGGGAGGGTAACAATGAGCAGTTCTTC
CASSVGREGNNEQFF